This passage covers 17 T cell receptor beta chains from one sample sequenced in a study of blood T cells in healthy people across ages. A sample-barcoded 5' primer and a J-beta primer mix were used in a second PCR of roughly 6 to 12 cycles. TCRdb passed the 5' RACE reads through MiXCR, listing each CDR3 protein once. The repertoire consists of 1.5 million to 2 million distinct CDR3 sequences, with around 40% occurring once and the leading ten covering more than 20%. Sample: blood. The receptors shown here come from a human donor in good health.

V usage is TRBV14 and J usage is TRBJ2-7; TRBD1 might be the D (5 bases). The CDR3 has 15 amino acids. With 4 bases removed from V and 3 bases from J, the gap between germline ends came to 16 bases. Germline values: CDR1 SGHDN, CDR2 FVKESK. The CDR3 spells CASSRGGHAGYEQYF. The CDR3 DNA reads TGTGCCAGCAGCCGGGGCGGTCACGCTGGCTACGAGCAGTACTTC.

V usage is TRBV7-2 and J usage is TRBJ2-1; TRBD2 agrees at 13 bases. This CDR3 region has 16 residues. Germline V lookup: CDR1 SGHTA, CDR2 FQGNSA. V trimming: 2 bases; J trimming: 10 bases; junction bases outside the gene matches: 8. The CDR3 here is CASSLMILAGGHEQFF. The CDR3, as DNA: TGTGCCAGCAGCTTAATGATACTAGCGGGGGGGCACGAGCAGTTCTTC. Supplemented by reference TRBV7-2 and TRBJ2-1, the full variable domain reads GAGVSQSPSNKVTEKGKDVELRCDPISGHTALYWYRQSLGQGLEFLIYFQGNSAPDKSGLPSDRFSAERTGGSVSTLTIQRTQQEDSAVYLCASSLMILAGGHEQFFGPGTRLTVL.

The CDR3 loop is CASSYSGGQQYF. The CDR3 nucleotides read TGTGCCAGCAGTTACTCAGGGGGACAGCAGTACTTC. This chain links TRBV6-5 with TRBJ2-4, with 7 bases matching TRBD1. V lost 0 bases and J lost 13; bases outside the gene matches: 3. From germline, CDR1 is MNHEY and CDR2 SVGAGI. This CDR3 region has 12 residues.

This chain's CDR3 is CSANGGVRYNEQFF. The CDR3, as DNA: TGCAGTGCTAATGGGGGGGTAAGGTACAATGAGCAGTTCTTC. The J gene is TRBJ2-1, the V gene TRBV20-1; 7 bases are shared with TRBD2. CDR3 length equals 14 residues. The junction had 7 bases not matched to a gene; V was cut back by 4 bases and J by 4 bases. Germline CDR1 reads DFQATT; CDR2 reads SNEGSKA (reference sequence).

The chain carries TRBV25-1 and TRBJ2-4, with 7 bases lining up with TRBD2. The J call is uncertain, as TRBJ2-7 better fits the DNA end. The CDR3 has 19 residues. Germline CDR1 MGHDK, CDR2 SYGVNS. The CDR3 protein is CASITSPDGGRGPNYEQYF. The DNA for the CDR3 is TGTGCCAGCATCACTTCCCCCGACGGGGGGAGAGGGCCCAACTACGAGCAGTACTTC.

Written as DNA, the CDR3 is TGCAGCGTTTCCAGACAGGGGCCTGGGGCCAACGTCCTGACTTTC. Translating it yields CSVSRQGPGANVLTF. The rearrangement links TRBV29-1 to TRBJ2-6; the match to TRBD1 covers 8 bases. Unmatched junction bases numbered 5, after V lost 5 bases and J lost 2 bases. The CDR3 is 15 amino acids. Germline-derived CDR1 and CDR2 are SQVTM and ANQGSEA.

This clonotype came up many times. The J gene is TRBJ2-5, the V gene TRBV6-5; D not resolved. There are 11 residues in the CDR3. V was cut by 6 bases and J by 0 bases, with 2 bases left in between. The germline V gene encodes CDR1 MNHEY and CDR2 SVGAGI. The CDR3 DNA reads TGTGCCAGCAGCCACCAAGAGACCCAGTACTTC. Translated: CASSHQETQYF.

This chain links TRBV7-8 with TRBJ2-7; either TRBD1 or TRBD2 may supply D (5 bases each). This CDR3 spans 16 amino acids. CDR1 and CDR2 from the germline V gene are SGHVS and FQNEAQ. V lost 6 bases to trimming and J lost 3 bases, with 21 bases between them. The CDR3 sequence is CASRPDRDGKFYEQYF. The CDR3 DNA reads TGTGCCAGCAGACCCGACCGGGACGGAAAGTTCTACGAGCAGTACTTC. Supplemented by reference TRBV7-8 and TRBJ2-7, the full variable domain reads GAGVSQSPRYKVAKRGQDVALRCDPISGHVSLFWYQQALGQGPEFLTYFQNEAQLDKSGLPSDRFFAERPEGSVSTLKIQRTQQEDSAVYLCASRPDRDGKFYEQYFGPGTRLTVT.

The chain carries TRBV5-1 and TRBJ2-5; a weak D match, TRBD1 (6 bases). V was cut by 1 base and J by 2 bases, with 15 bases left in between. This CDR3 has 16 amino acids. Germline-derived CDR1 and CDR2 are SGHRS and YFSETQ. The CDR3 spells CASSLLNAGVQETQYF. The CDR3 nucleotides read TGCGCCAGCAGCTTGTTAAACGCAGGGGTGCAAGAGACCCAGTACTTC.

This chain connects TRBV4-2 to TRBJ2-7; the D is unclear. V dropped 0 bases and J dropped 4 bases, with 10 bases sitting between them. The CDR3 runs to 14 residues. Germline V CDR1 and CDR2: LGHNA, YNFKEQ. Here the CDR3 reads CASSQDLSEYEQYF. The CDR3 DNA sequence: TGTGCCAGCAGCCAAGATCTGTCAGAGTACGAGCAGTACTTC.

The V and J genes are TRBV20-1 and TRBJ1-2; 7 nucleotides match TRBD1. V lost 1 base, J lost 8 bases, and 7 bases stayed unmatched. This CDR3 spans 13 amino acids. Germline CDR1 reads DFQATT; CDR2 reads SNEGSKA (reference sequence). The CDR3 sequence is CSARVQGNLGYTF. In DNA form, the CDR3 reads TGCAGTGCTAGAGTACAGGGGAACTTGGGCTACACCTTC.

The CDR3 here is CASSPGINYGYTF. CDR3 nucleotides: TGCGCCAGCAGCCCTGGAATTAACTATGGCTACACCTTC. The chain has TRBV5-1 and TRBJ1-2, with D uncertain. Trimming shortened V by 4 bases and J by 1 base, and 8 bases separated the two germline ends. Germline values: CDR1 SGHRS, CDR2 YFSETQ. The CDR3 is 13 residues long.

J is TRBJ2-2 and V is TRBV4-2; 8 nucleotides match TRBD1. The V and J ends lost 0 bases and 7 bases, in that order; junction bases with no gene match: 16. The CDR3 consists of 19 residues. In germline, CDR1 is LGHNA, CDR2 YNFKEQ. In DNA, the CDR3 is TGTGCCAGCAGCCAAGAGGGAAGGACAGGGCTTGTAGTTAACGGGGAGCTGTTTTTT. Translated, it gives CASSQEGRTGLVVNGELFF.

The chain joins TRBV6-1 to TRBJ2-3; D is unresolved. V was trimmed by 5 bases and J by 0 bases, leaving 15 bases between them. The CDR3 is 16 amino acids. Germline V CDR1 and CDR2: MNHNS, SASEGT. CDR3 sequence reads: CASSFRPRYSTDTQYF. The DNA of the CDR3 is TGTGCCAGCAGTTTTCGACCGCGATACAGCACAGATACGCAGTATTTT.

The gene calls are TRBV6-2 or TRBV6-3 and TRBJ1-5; D possibly corresponds to TRBD1 (5 bases). The V and J ends lost 0 bases and 4 bases respectively, with 13 bases between them. CDR1 and CDR2 (germline): MNHEY, SVGEGT. The CDR3 runs 16 residues. This CDR3 is CASSYSGRLVNQPQHF. The CDR3 nucleotides are TGTGCCAGCAGTTACTCGGGGCGATTGGTGAATCAGCCCCAGCATTTT.

This clonotype has just a few counts. This chain connects TRBV6-5 to TRBJ1-2; no firm D call. The germline gives CDR1 MNHEY, CDR2 SVGAGI. V lost 6 bases and J lost 8, with 16 bases in between. The CDR3 loop spans 13 amino acids. The CDR3 DNA reads TGTGCCAGCAGCCCCCCCGGGGTAGGAGGCTACACCTTC. It yields the protein CASSPPGVGGYTF.

This chain links TRBV19 with TRBJ2-3; no clear D. The CDR3 runs 13 residues. The germline CDR1 and CDR2 sequences are LNHDA and SQIVND (reference sequence). Trimming took off 7 bases at V and 6 bases at J, with 14 bases between the two ends. Written as DNA, the CDR3 is TGTGCCAGTAAGGTACTCCTAACGGATACGCAGTATTTT. This translates into CASKVLLTDTQYF.